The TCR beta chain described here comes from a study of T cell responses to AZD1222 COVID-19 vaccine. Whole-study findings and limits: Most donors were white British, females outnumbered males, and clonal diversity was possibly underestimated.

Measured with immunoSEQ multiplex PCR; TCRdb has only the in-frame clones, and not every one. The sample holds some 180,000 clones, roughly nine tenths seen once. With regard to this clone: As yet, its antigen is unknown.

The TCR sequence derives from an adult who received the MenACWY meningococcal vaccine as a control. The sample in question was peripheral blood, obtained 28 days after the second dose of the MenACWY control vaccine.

The CDR3 here is CASSQGSGNYGYTF. The CDR3 DNA follows: TGTGCCAGCAGCCAAGGATCAGGGAACTATGGCTACACCTTC. This chain joins TRBV3-1 (or the pseudogene TRBV3-2) and TRBJ1-2, with a tentative D call TRBD1 (5 bases). This CDR3 is 14 amino acids long. The germline CDR1 and CDR2 sequences are LGHDT and YNNKEL (reference sequence). The V gene lost 1 base and the J gene lost 2 bases, with 8 bases spanning the gap.